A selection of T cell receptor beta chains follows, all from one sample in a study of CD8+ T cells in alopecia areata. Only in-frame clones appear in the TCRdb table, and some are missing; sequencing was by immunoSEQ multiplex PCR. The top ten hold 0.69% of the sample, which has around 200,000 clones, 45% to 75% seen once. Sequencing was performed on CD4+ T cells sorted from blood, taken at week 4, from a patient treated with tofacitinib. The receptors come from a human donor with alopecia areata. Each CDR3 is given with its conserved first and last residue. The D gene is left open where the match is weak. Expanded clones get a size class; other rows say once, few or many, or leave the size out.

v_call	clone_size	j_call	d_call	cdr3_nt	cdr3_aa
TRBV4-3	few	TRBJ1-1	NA	TGCGCCAGCAGCCAAGTTCTAGGGAACACTGAAGCTTTCTTT	CASSQVLGNTEAFF
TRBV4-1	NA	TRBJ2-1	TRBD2	TGCGCCAGCAGCCAACGCCTCCTAGCGGGAGTTGATGAGCAGTTCTTC	CASSQRLLAGVDEQFF
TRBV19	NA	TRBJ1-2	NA	TGTGCCAGTAGTACTAACGGGGCAGGGCATGGCTACACCTTC	CASSTNGAGHGYTF
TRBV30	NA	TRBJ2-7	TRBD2	TGTGCCTGGGAAACTAGCGGTGTTGTGCGAGAGCAGTACTTC	CAWETSGVVREQYF
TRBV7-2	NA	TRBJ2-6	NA	TGTGCCAGCAGCGGTGGACTTGGGGCCAACGTCCTGACTTTC	CASSGGLGANVLTF
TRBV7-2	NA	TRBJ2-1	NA	TGTGCCAGCAGCTTCTTAAATGAGCAGTTCTTC	CASSFLNEQFF
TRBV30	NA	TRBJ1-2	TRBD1	TGTGCTAGTGACAGGGCTTCTAACTATGGCTACACCTTC	CASDRASNYGYTF
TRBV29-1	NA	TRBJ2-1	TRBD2	TGCAGCGTTGTGCGGGGACTAGCTTCCTACAATGAGCAGTTCTTC	CSVVRGLASYNEQFF
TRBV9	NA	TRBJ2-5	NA	TGTGCCAGCAGCTCCACCGGGGCCATGGGGACCCAGTACTTC	CASSSTGAMGTQYF
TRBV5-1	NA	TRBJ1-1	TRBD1	TGCGCCAGCAGCCCATTGGACAGGGGGGTTGAAGCTTTCTTT	CASSPLDRGVEAFF
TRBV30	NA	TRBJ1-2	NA	TGTGCCTGGAGTGTATCAGTGCAGGGCGGTCGCTACACCTTC	CAWSVSVQGGRYTF
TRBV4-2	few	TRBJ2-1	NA	TGTGCCAGCAGCCAAAGGAGCTCCTACAATGAGCAGTTCTTC	CASSQRSSYNEQFF
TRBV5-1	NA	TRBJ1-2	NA	TGCGCCAGCAGCTTGGCCGCGGGGAGTGGCTACACCTTC	CASSLAAGSGYTF
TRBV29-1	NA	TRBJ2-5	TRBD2	TGCAGCGTTGGACCTAGCGGGGGTTCCCAGTACTTC	CSVGPSGGSQYF
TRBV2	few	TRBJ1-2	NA	TGTGCCAGCAGTGAAACCCAGGCGTATGGCTACACCTTC	CASSETQAYGYTF
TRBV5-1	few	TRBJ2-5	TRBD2	TGCGCCAGCAGCCTAAATCTAGCGGGACAAGAGACCCAGTACTTC	CASSLNLAGQETQYF
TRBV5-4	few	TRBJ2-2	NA	TGTGCCAGCACCAACGGGGAGCGGAGGGTCACCGGGGAGCTGTTTTTT	CASTNGERRVTGELFF
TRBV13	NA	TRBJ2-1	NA	TGTGCCAGCAGCTTAGGACTAGTATTCAACAATGAGCAGTTCTTC	CASSLGLVFNNEQFF
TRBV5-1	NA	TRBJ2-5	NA	TGCGCCAGCAGCGATCCCCGGGTCCCTGGGGAGACCCAGTACTTC	CASSDPRVPGETQYF
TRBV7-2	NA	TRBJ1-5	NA	TGTGCCAGCAGCTTAAATCAGGGGTCTCAGCCCCAGCATTTT	CASSLNQGSQPQHF
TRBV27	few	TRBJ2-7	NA	TGTGCCAGCAGTTTAGCGGCAGGGTGGCAGCAGTACTTC	CASSLAAGWQQYF
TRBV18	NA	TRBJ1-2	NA	TGTGCCACCTCCGAAATTAACTATGGCTACACCTTC	CATSEINYGYTF